Listed below are T cell receptor beta chains from one sample, sequenced in a study of shared clonotypes between healthy human individuals. The assay was immunoSEQ multiplex PCR, and TCRdb's table has in-frame clones only and misses some. In the table there are hundreds of thousands of clones, almost 95% of which are singletons. The material sequenced was naive CD8+ T cells sorted from blood. These receptors were obtained from a young man in good health. Each CDR3 is given with its conserved first and last residue. A D gene is named only where the DNA matches it firmly. Clone size is given for some rows only: seen once, a few or many times, or a class if the clone is expanded.

V gene	D gene	clone size	CDR3 protein
TRBV11-2	NA	NA	CASSLEWGDTQYF
TRBV19	NA	NA	CASSIAGNTGELFF
TRBV27	NA	few	CASSLLGENEKLFF
TRBV27	NA	NA	CASSPGALEQYF
TRBV4-1	NA	NA	CASSQVQGGPGNTIYF
TRBV4-3	TRBD1	NA	CASSQDRAYEQYF
TRBV4-3	NA	NA	CASSHSARFYTGELFF
TRBV9	NA	NA	CASSVAGENEQFF
TRBV11-3	NA	NA	CASSLGEDSYNEQFF
TRBV29-1	TRBD2	NA	CSVEGLAGVTGELFF
TRBV2	NA	NA	CASRGEQMNTEAFF